Presented here are 28 T cell receptor beta chains from one specimen sequenced in a study of technical replicates of blood from several donors. Sequencing was performed with immunoSEQ multiplex PCR; in TCRdb, only in-frame clones are kept and a portion is missing. The table records approximately 76,000 clones, around 86% of them present only once. The sequencing sample was made of PBMCs. These TCRs come from a human donor in good health. Some clones in this sample may be carry-over from other donors' samples.

The J gene is TRBJ1-2, the V gene TRBV5-1; no clear D. CDR1 and CDR2 (germline): SGHRS, YFSETQ. There are 14 residues in the CDR3. V lost 4 bases and J 8 bases, leaving 18 bases between the germline ends. In DNA form, the CDR3 reads TGCGCCAGCAGCCCCGCCGGGTCCTGGTTAGGCTACACCTTC. Amino acid sequence: CASSPAGSWLGYTF. Full variable domain (remainder filled in from reference TRBV5-1 and TRBJ1-2): KAGVTQTPRYLIKTRGQQVTLSCSPISGHRSVSWYQQTPGQGLQFLFEYFSETQRNKGNFPGRFSGRQFSNSRSEMNVSTLELGDSALYLCASSPAGSWLGYTFGSGTRLTVV.

This clone has only one observation. The rearrangement uses TRBV10-3 and TRBJ1-2; 9 nucleotides align to TRBD1. V was clipped by 5 bases and J by 7 bases; unmatched bases: 5. The germline V gene encodes CDR1 ENHRY and CDR2 SYGVKD. There are 13 residues in the CDR3. Written as DNA, the CDR3 is TGTGCCATCAGTACTACAGGGGGCGGTGGCTACACCTTC. This gives the protein CAISTTGGGGYTF.

The chain couples TRBV10-3 to TRBJ1-1, with a weak D call TRBD1 (5 bases). V dropped 3 bases and J dropped 6 bases, with 17 bases sitting between them. The CDR3 covers 15 residues. Germline lookup yields CDR1 ENHRY and CDR2 SYGVKD. CDR3 amino acids: CAISDPGRSSSEAFF. CDR3 nucleotides: TGTGCCATCAGTGACCCAGGGCGGAGCTCTTCTGAAGCTTTCTTT.

The J gene is TRBJ2-3, the V gene TRBV4-3; TRBD1 matches at 7 bases. CDR1 is LGHNA and CDR2 is YSLEER in the germline V gene. The junction had 4 bases not matched to a gene; V was cut back by 0 bases and J by 4 bases. The CDR3 runs to 15 residues. CDR3 sequence: CASSQDLRGPDTQYF. DNA for the CDR3: TGCGCCAGCAGCCAAGATCTTAGGGGGCCAGATACGCAGTATTTT.

The chain combines TRBV11-2 with TRBJ1-6; no reliable D call. The CDR3 sequence is 13 residues long. Germline CDR1 is SGHAT and CDR2 is FQNNGV. Trimming left V 0 bases short and J 7 bases short, with 4 bases between. CDR3 region: CASSLDPNSPLHF. The CDR3, as DNA: TGTGCCAGCAGCTTAGACCCAAATTCACCCCTCCACTTT. Filled out from reference TRBV11-2 and TRBJ1-6, the complete variable domain reads EAGVAQSPRYKIIEKRQSVAFWCNPISGHATLYWYQQILGQGPKLLIQFQNNGVVDDSQLPKDRFSAERLKGVDSTLKIQPAKLEDSAVYLCASSLDPNSPLHFGNGTRLTVT.

The rearrangement joins TRBV2 to TRBJ1-1; the D is unclear. The CDR3 is 13 residues long. The germline V gene has CDR1 SNHLY and CDR2 FYNNEI. V lost 3 bases, J lost 1 base, and 6 bases lay in between. CDR3 nucleotide sequence: TGTGCCAGCAGTGACAGTCGGAACACTGAAGCTTTCTTT. Its translation: CASSDSRNTEAFF.

CDR3 nucleotides: TGCGCCAGCAGCCAAGATTTAACTAGCGGGGGTTTCGAGCAGTACTTC. Translation gives CASSQDLTSGGFEQYF. The chain employs TRBV4-3 and TRBJ2-7; 11 bases map to TRBD2. The V and J ends lost 0 bases and 6 bases, in that order; junction bases with no gene match: 7. CDR1 and CDR2 from the germline V gene are LGHNA and YSLEER. The CDR3 has 16 amino acids.

The rearrangement uses TRBV11-2 and TRBJ1-6; no reliable D call. V lost 1 base and J 7 bases, leaving 11 bases between the germline ends. The V gene's germline CDR1 is SGHAT and CDR2 FQNNGV. CDR3 length: 15 amino acids. The CDR3 reads CASSLVGLPNSPLHF. CDR3 bases: TGTGCCAGCAGCTTAGTCGGACTCCCCAATTCACCCCTCCACTTT. Together with reference TRBV11-2 and TRBJ1-6, the CDR3 gives the full variable domain: EAGVAQSPRYKIIEKRQSVAFWCNPISGHATLYWYQQILGQGPKLLIQFQNNGVVDDSQLPKDRFSAERLKGVDSTLKIQPAKLEDSAVYLCASSLVGLPNSPLHFGNGTRLTVT.

The rearrangement uses TRBV6-1 and TRBJ1-4; no definite D call. Trimming took off 0 bases at V and 1 base at J, with 6 bases between the two ends. Per germline, CDR1 MNHNS and CDR2 SASEGT. The CDR3 extends over 15 amino acids. CDR3 bases: TGTGCCAGCAGTGAAGCTGGCATAACTAATGAAAAACTGTTTTTT. The encoded protein is CASSEAGITNEKLFF.

The chain is built from TRBV29-1 and TRBJ2-3; D is uncertain. CDR1 and CDR2 (germline): SQVTM, ANQGSEA. Trimming cost V 7 bases and J 2 bases, with 10 bases left between them. The CDR3 sequence is 12 residues long. CDR3 sequence reads: CSERLTTDTQYF. In DNA, the CDR3 is TGCAGCGAGCGACTTACCACAGATACGCAGTATTTT.

CDR3 DNA sequence: TGTGCCAGCAGCGTAGCCGGGTCGGGCGGGAGTAGTAATGAGCAGTTCTTC. Protein: CASSVAGSGGSSNEQFF. The V and J genes are TRBV9 and TRBJ2-1, with 7 bases matching TRBD2. This CDR3 region has 17 residues. The V segment lost 0 bases and the J segment 7 bases; nucleotides outside the gene matches: 13. The germline V gene encodes CDR1 SGDLS and CDR2 YYNGEE. The whole variable domain, remainder taken from reference TRBV9 and TRBJ2-1, is DSGVTQTPKHLITATGQRVTLRCSPRSGDLSVYWYQQSLDQGLQFLIQYYNGEERAKGNILERFSAQQFPDLHSELNLSSLELGDSALYFCASSVAGSGGSSNEQFFGPGTRLTVL.

The chain couples TRBV6-6 to TRBJ1-4; D is perhaps TRBD1 (6 bases). Between the trimmed V and J ends, which lost 6 bases and 3 bases, there was a span of 11 bases. The length of the CDR3 is 14 residues. Germline V gene sequence: CDR1 MNHNY, CDR2 SVGAGI (reference sequence). Here the CDR3 reads CASSLGTPNEKLFF. CDR3 nucleotides: TGTGCCAGCAGCCTCGGGACACCTAATGAAAAACTGTTTTTT.

This chain connects TRBV16 to TRBJ1-5; 9 nucleotides line up with TRBD1. The CDR3 covers 16 residues. Germline-derived CDR1 and CDR2 are KGHSY and FQNENV. Trimming cost V 4 bases and J 3 bases; bases outside gene matches: 7. The CDR3 region has the DNA TGTGCCAGCAGCCTTGCCGGGACAGGGTACAATCAGCCCCAGCATTTT. Translated, it gives CASSLAGTGYNQPQHF. The full variable domain, in which reference TRBV16 and TRBJ1-5 provide the parts outside the CDR3, is GEEVAQTPKHLVRGEGQKAKLYCAPIKGHSYVFWYQQVLKNEFKFLISFQNENVFDETGMPKERFSAKCLPNSPCSLEIQATKLEDSAVYFCASSLAGTGYNQPQHFGDGTRLSIL.

The chain combines TRBV19 with TRBJ2-1; TRBD2 aligns across 11 bases. V gave up 6 bases and J gave up 4 bases; unmatched junction bases: 14. This CDR3 is built from 18 residues. Per germline, CDR1 LNHDA and CDR2 SQIVND (reference sequence). For the CDR3, the DNA is TGTGCCAGTAGAGCTCCTTTATTAGCGGGAGGGGATTACAATGAGCAGTTCTTC. This codes for CASRAPLLAGGDYNEQFF.

The chain recombines TRBV7-6 with TRBJ2-3; 13 bases map to TRBD2. Germline V lookup: CDR1 SGHVS, CDR2 FNYEAQ. This CDR3 spans 16 amino acids. V shed 3 bases and J 3 bases; nucleotides not matched to a gene: 3. The CDR3 DNA sequence: TGTGCCAGCAGCTTCGGGACTAGCGGGGTTACAGATACGCAGTATTTT. It is translated as CASSFGTSGVTDTQYF.

This chain joins TRBV29-1 and TRBJ2-5; TRBD1 matches at 10 bases. Unmatched junction bases numbered 0, after V lost 0 bases and J lost 2 bases. Germline CDR1 and CDR2: SQVTM and ANQGSEA. The CDR3 is 14 residues long. The CDR3 here is CSVEEGQGQETQYF. The CDR3 nucleotides are TGCAGCGTTGAAGAGGGACAGGGGCAAGAGACCCAGTACTTC.

J is TRBJ2-2 and V is TRBV25-1; D is unresolved. Germline CDR1 reads MGHDK; CDR2 reads SYGVNS. V was shortened by 2 bases and J by 1 base, with 5 bases between the two germline ends. The CDR3 has 14 amino acids. This CDR3 reads CASSELLNTGELFF. DNA of the CDR3: TGTGCCAGCAGTGAACTACTGAACACCGGGGAGCTGTTTTTT.

V usage is TRBV5-6 and J usage is TRBJ1-1; D remains unclear. V gave up 4 bases and J gave up 3 bases, with 10 bases separating them. Germline V CDR1 and CDR2: SGHDT, YYEEEE. The CDR3 covers 13 residues. Here the CDR3 reads CASSPGSDTEAFF. The CDR3 coding sequence is TGTGCCAGCAGCCCCGGGAGTGACACTGAAGCTTTCTTT.

The chain uses TRBV4-2 and TRBJ2-5, with 8 bases aligning to TRBD2. The CDR3 totals 15 residues. From germline, CDR1 is LGHNA and CDR2 YNFKEQ. Unmatched junction bases numbered 7, after V lost 0 bases and J lost 7 bases. The CDR3 spells CASSQDAGGSGTQYF. CDR3 coding DNA: TGTGCCAGCAGCCAAGATGCGGGAGGATCCGGGACCCAGTACTTC.

The chain joins TRBV28 to TRBJ1-1; TRBD1 matches 7 bases. This CDR3 has 17 residues. V gave up 6 bases and J gave up 4 bases; unmatched junction bases: 17. Looked up from germline, CDR1 is MDHEN and CDR2 is SYDVKM. The CDR3 coding sequence is TGTGCCAGCAGACTGAGAGGGGGCGTAGGGGGTCCCACTGAAGCTTTCTTT. Its translation: CASRLRGGVGGPTEAFF. The whole variable domain, remainder taken from reference TRBV28 and TRBJ1-1, is DVKVTQSSRYLVKRTGEKVFLECVQDMDHENMFWYRQDPGLGLRLIYFSYDVKMKEKGDIPEGYSVSREKKERFSLILESASTNQTSMYLCASRLRGGVGGPTEAFFGQGTRLTVV.

The chain couples TRBV19 to TRBJ1-5, with 7 bases matching TRBD1. The CDR3 consists of 16 residues. V shed 7 bases, J shed 2 bases, and the junction held 11 bases outside the gene matches. Germline-derived CDR1 and CDR2 are LNHDA and SQIVND (reference sequence). This CDR3 is CASTSPTGQGNQPQHF. The CDR3 DNA follows: TGTGCCAGTACCTCTCCGACAGGGCAGGGCAATCAGCCCCAGCATTTT. The full variable domain, its missing parts supplied by reference TRBV19 and TRBJ1-5, is DGGITQSPKYLFRKEGQNVTLSCEQNLNHDAMYWYRQDPGQGLRLIYYSQIVNDFQKGDIAEGYSVSREKKESFPLTVTSAQKNPTAFYLCASTSPTGQGNQPQHFGDGTRLSIL.

This clone has a single count. The V call is TRBV29-1, the J call TRBJ1-1, with D perhaps TRBD1 (5 bases). Trimming left V 7 bases short and J 6 bases short, with 21 bases between. This CDR3 is built from 14 residues. Germline V gives CDR1 SQVTM, CDR2 ANQGSEA. CDR3 sequence (DNA): TGCAGCGGTTTTCCCGGGACTGGGGTCTCTGAAGCTTTCTTT. Its translation is CSGFPGTGVSEAFF.

The rearrangement uses TRBV7-3 and TRBJ2-3; 8 bases map to TRBD1. Germline CDR1 reads SGHTA; CDR2 reads FQGTGA. Unmatched junction bases numbered 6, after V lost 5 bases and J lost 5 bases. The CDR3 covers 14 residues. The CDR3 DNA sequence: TGTGCCAGCAGCCCAGACAGGGGAGGAGATACGCAGTATTTT. This encodes CASSPDRGGDTQYF.

The chain combines TRBV9 with TRBJ2-7, with 7 bases lining up with TRBD1. J gave up 3 bases and V 1 base, and 4 bases lay outside the gene matches. Germline lookup yields CDR1 SGDLS and CDR2 YYNGEE. The CDR3 is made up of 14 amino acids. CDR3 amino acids: CASSVTGQSYEQYF. In DNA form, the CDR3 reads TGTGCCAGCAGCGTAACGGGACAGAGCTACGAGCAGTACTTC. Full variable domain (rest looked up from reference TRBV9 and TRBJ2-7): DSGVTQTPKHLITATGQRVTLRCSPRSGDLSVYWYQQSLDQGLQFLIQYYNGEERAKGNILERFSAQQFPDLHSELNLSSLELGDSALYFCASSVTGQSYEQYFGPGTRLTVT.

The rearrangement links TRBV5-4 to TRBJ2-6; 13 bases align to TRBD2. CDR1 and CDR2 (germline): SGHNT, YYREEE (reference sequence). Trimming at V came to 0 bases and at J to 0 bases, leaving 3 bases not matched to a gene. CDR3 length: 19 amino acids. CDR3 region: CASSLGLAGGRSGANVLTF. CDR3 in DNA: TGTGCCAGCAGCTTGGGACTAGCGGGGGGCCGCTCTGGGGCCAACGTCCTGACTTTC.

The J gene is TRBJ1-4, the V gene TRBV5-5; no definite D call. CDR1 is SGHKS and CDR2 is YYEKEE in the germline V gene (reference sequence). This CDR3 comprises 14 residues. The germline V and J ends were trimmed by 1 base and 3 bases, with 7 bases remaining between them. The CDR3 reads CASSLWRANEKLFF. DNA for the CDR3: TGTGCCAGCAGCTTGTGGAGGGCTAATGAAAAACTGTTTTTT.

V gene TRBV6-1 combines with J gene TRBJ2-2, with D uncertain. Germline CDR1 reads MNHNS; CDR2 reads SASEGT. V lost 6 bases and J lost 6, with 5 bases in between. This CDR3 has 11 amino acids. The CDR3 DNA reads as TGTGCCAGCAGAGCCGCCGGGGAGCTGTTTTTT. Protein sequence: CASRAAGELFF.

This chain joins TRBV7-9 and TRBJ1-2; no definite D call. V lost 1 base and J 2 bases, leaving 5 bases between the germline ends. The germline V gene has CDR1 SEHNR and CDR2 FQNEAQ (reference sequence). The CDR3 runs 13 residues. DNA of the CDR3: TGTGCCAGCAGCTTAGACATAAACTATGGCTACACCTTC. It translates to CASSLDINYGYTF.